This is a list of T cell receptor beta chains from one sample in a study of a mutant IDH1 vaccine in newly diagnosed glioma. Here immunoSEQ multiplex PCR was the method, and the copy in TCRdb shows in-frame clones only, minus some. The sample carries around 30,000 clones, around 80% recorded once. These receptors have no known antigen. The sample in question was PBMCs, obtained from a glioma patient whose treatment included an IDH1 peptide vaccine. These receptors originate from a woman between 18 and 29 years old with glioma. The CDR3 runs from the conserved cysteine through the conserved F or W. D genes are given only for firm matches. Clone sizes are given selectively: once, few, many, or a class where the clone is expanded.

DNA: TGTGCCAGCAGTTTGTTTATTGAGGGGATTAACTATGGCTACACCTTC; CDR3: CASSLFIEGINYGYTF; V: TRBV28; size: -; D: -; J: TRBJ1-2
DNA: TGTGCCACCGTCAGACAGGGGGGTGACTATGGCTACACCTTC; CDR3: CATVRQGGDYGYTF; V: TRBV10-3; size: -; D: TRBD1; J: TRBJ1-2
DNA: TGCGCCAGCAGCCGGAGGACAGGGGACACCGGGGAGCTGTTTTTT; CDR3: CASSRRTGDTGELFF; V: TRBV4-3; size: once; D: TRBD1; J: TRBJ2-2
DNA: TGCGCCAGCAGCTTGGGACAATTAATAGGTGGCTACACCTTC; CDR3: CASSLGQLIGGYTF; V: TRBV5-1; size: -; D: -; J: TRBJ1-2
DNA: TGCGCCAGCAGCCAAGATCCGGTTTTGAGGGGAAATGTGGGCTCCTACGAGCAGTACTTC; CDR3: CASSQDPVLRGNVGSYEQYF; V: TRBV4-1; size: -; D: -; J: TRBJ2-7
DNA: TGTGCCAGCAGCTACGACATCTATGGCTACACCTTC; CDR3: CASSYDIYGYTF; V: TRBV7-9; size: once; D: -; J: TRBJ1-2
DNA: TGCAGCGTTGGGGGGCCGCAAACGAGGGTTAACTATGGCTACACCTTC; CDR3: CSVGGPQTRVNYGYTF; V: TRBV29-1; size: -; D: -; J: TRBJ1-2
DNA: TGTGCCAGCAGTTCGACAGGGCCCTATGGCTACACCTTC; CDR3: CASSSTGPYGYTF; V: TRBV6-5; size: -; D: TRBD1; J: TRBJ1-2
DNA: TGTGCCAGCAGTTACTCGTATTCTACGGTCAAAAACATTCAGTACTTC; CDR3: CASSYSYSTVKNIQYF; V: TRBV6-5; size: few; D: -; J: TRBJ2-4
DNA: TGTGCCAGTATGGGGACTAGCGGGACCTACAATGAGCAGTTCTTC; CDR3: CASMGTSGTYNEQFF; V: TRBV19; size: -; D: TRBD2; J: TRBJ2-1
DNA: TGTGCCAGCAGCTTAGTCTCCGGGGGCTGGAACATTCAGTACTTC; CDR3: CASSLVSGGWNIQYF; V: TRBV11-3; size: -; D: -; J: TRBJ2-4
DNA: TGCGCCAGCAGCCAAGACAGGGGGCCGTATAGCAATCAGCCCCAGCATTTT; CDR3: CASSQDRGPYSNQPQHF; V: TRBV4-3; size: -; D: TRBD1; J: TRBJ1-5
DNA: TGCAGCGTTGAATATGCAACTAATGAAAAACTGTTTTTT; CDR3: CSVEYATNEKLFF; V: TRBV29-1; size: -; D: -; J: TRBJ1-4
DNA: TGTGCCAGCAGCCAAGAGATCGGGACAGGGAACACTGAAGCTTTCTTT; CDR3: CASSQEIGTGNTEAFF; V: TRBV4-2; size: -; D: TRBD1; J: TRBJ1-1
DNA: TGTGCCAGCAGCTTAGATTTTTGGGACTACGAGCAGTACTTC; CDR3: CASSLDFWDYEQYF; V: TRBV7-2; size: -; D: -; J: TRBJ2-7
DNA: TGTGCCAGCAGCCTAATGACGGGTGGAAACACCATATATTTT; CDR3: CASSLMTGGNTIYF; V: TRBV11-2; size: -; D: -; J: TRBJ1-3
DNA: TGCGCCAGCAGCCCCGGTTCTGGAAACACCATATATTTT; CDR3: CASSPGSGNTIYF; V: TRBV5-1; size: -; D: -; J: TRBJ1-3
DNA: TGTGCCAGCGCTAAGGGGGAGAACACCGGGGAGCTGTTTTTT; CDR3: CASAKGENTGELFF; V: TRBV5-4; size: -; D: -; J: TRBJ2-2
DNA: TGCAGCGCACTAGCTAGGACAGGGGGCAGTTACGAGCAGTACTTC; CDR3: CSALARTGGSYEQYF; V: TRBV29-1; size: -; D: TRBD1; J: TRBJ2-7
DNA: TGTGCCAGCAAGGGGGACAGGGTCGGGACTGAAGCTTTCTTT; CDR3: CASKGDRVGTEAFF; V: TRBV2; size: -; D: TRBD1; J: TRBJ1-1
DNA: TGTGCCAGCAGTTCGGGACAGTCTGGTTCTTTCTTT; CDR3: CASSSGQSGSFF; V: TRBV6-5; size: medium-sized; D: TRBD1; J: TRBJ1-1
DNA: TGTGCCTGGAGTGTAGGGTCAGGGGGAGGCCAGCCCCAGCATTTT; CDR3: CAWSVGSGGGQPQHF; V: TRBV30; size: -; D: TRBD1; J: TRBJ1-5
DNA: TGTGCCAGCAGTGACTCCGGCAGGGGCCATGGCTACACCTTC; CDR3: CASSDSGRGHGYTF; V: TRBV25-1; size: -; D: -; J: TRBJ1-2
DNA: TGTGCCGCCAGGGGGCGAGGGGGCACTGAAGCTTTCTTT; CDR3: CAARGRGGTEAFF; V: TRBV28; size: few; D: TRBD1; J: TRBJ1-1
DNA: TGTGCCAGCAGTCACTCAGCCTCTGGAAACACCATATATTTT; CDR3: CASSHSASGNTIYF; V: TRBV2; size: few; D: -; J: TRBJ1-3
DNA: TGTGCCATCAGTGCTTGGGGCGCGGGCACAGATACGCAGTATTTT; CDR3: CAISAWGAGTDTQYF; V: TRBV10-3; size: once; D: -; J: TRBJ2-3
DNA: TGTGCCAGTAGTCTCTCGGTTGGAAACACCATATATTTT; CDR3: CASSLSVGNTIYF; V: TRBV19; size: few; D: -; J: TRBJ1-3
DNA: TGTGCCAGCAGTTCCGGCGGAAGTAACGAGCAGTACTTC; CDR3: CASSSGGSNEQYF; V: TRBV27; size: -; D: -; J: TRBJ2-7
DNA: TGTGCCAGCAGCTTAACACCAGACTATAGCAATCAGCCCCAGCATTTT; CDR3: CASSLTPDYSNQPQHF; V: TRBV11-2; size: -; D: -; J: TRBJ1-5
DNA: TGTGCCAGCTACTGCCGGGACGGCCACTACGAGCAGTACTTC; CDR3: CASYCRDGHYEQYF; V: TRBV19; size: -; D: -; J: TRBJ2-7
DNA: TGTGCCAGCAGCTCCCGATTTGGCGGCGCCGGGGAGCTGTTTTTT; CDR3: CASSSRFGGAGELFF; V: TRBV7-2; size: few; D: -; J: TRBJ2-2
DNA: TGTGCCAGCAGCTTACCTAACCCCCTAGCGGTAGAGACCCAGTACTTC; CDR3: CASSLPNPLAVETQYF; V: TRBV7-8; size: -; D: TRBD2; J: TRBJ2-5
DNA: TGTGCCAGCAGTGAAACAAGGGGCGTGTTCGCGAACACCGGGGAGCTGTTTTTT; CDR3: CASSETRGVFANTGELFF; V: TRBV25-1; size: -; D: -; J: TRBJ2-2
DNA: TGTGCCAGCAGAGGACAGACCCGGACTGAGCAGTTCTTC; CDR3: CASRGQTRTEQFF; V: TRBV28; size: -; D: -; J: TRBJ2-1
DNA: TGTGCCAGCAGCTTGGGGGTAGTTCGATCTGGAAACACCATATATTTT; CDR3: CASSLGVVRSGNTIYF; V: TRBV5-6; size: -; D: -; J: TRBJ1-3
DNA: TGTGCCAGCAGCCAAACTAGCGGGGGGGGAGCAGATACGCAGTATTTT; CDR3: CASSQTSGGGADTQYF; V: TRBV4-2; size: -; D: TRBD2; J: TRBJ2-3
DNA: TGTGCCAGCAGGGGGGACAGTTTCAATCAGCCCCAGCATTTT; CDR3: CASRGDSFNQPQHF; V: TRBV2; size: -; D: TRBD1; J: TRBJ1-5
DNA: TGCAGTGAAGCAGGCGGCTACGAGCAGTACTTC; CDR3: CSEAGGYEQYF; V: TRBV20-1; size: -; D: -; J: TRBJ2-7
DNA: TGCGCCAGCAGCTTTTCCGCGAGCTCCTACGAGCAGTACTTC; CDR3: CASSFSASSYEQYF; V: TRBV4-1; size: few; D: -; J: TRBJ2-7
DNA: TGTGCCAGCAGCTTCGGAGGGCCTGAGAAACTGTTTTTT; CDR3: CASSFGGPEKLFF; V: TRBV7-9; size: few; D: -; J: TRBJ1-4